This T cell receptor (beta chain) was captured by sequencing in a study of shared T cell receptors in the human thymus (dated by TCRdb to about 2021). Background on the whole study: The study examined how self-reactive, shared T-cell receptor alpha chains are generated in the human thymus.

Receptors were amplified or captured by the immunoSEQ multiplex PCR assay. TCRdb obtained this table from immuneACCESS and retained in-frame rearrangements with V and J assigned. These tables miss some clones; where compared with another copy, unresolved V genes account for less than half of the shortfall, and the remainder is unexplained. The sample has 500,000 to 550,000 clones on record, 78% of them singletons. The ten largest clones add up to less than 0.015% of the sample. CDR3 length: 17 amino acids, cysteine to phenylalanine. Only the CDR3 region is kept as DNA, spanning 51 bases read in frame from base 1. The germline V gene sets CDR1 to LGHNA and CDR2 to YSLEER. V is cut by 0 bases and J by 6 bases, and the space between the germline ends is 18 bases. On this clone itself: Its antigen has not been determined. Base qualities are missing; no much larger clone stands one base away.

These data also featured in a second study, about human thymus T cells. The second study's authors report: Immunologically healthy infants undergoing open corrective cardiac surgery for congenital heart defects in Finland were used as donors. The thymus tissue came from surgical resects taken out during corrective cardiac surgery. V and J gene segment usage appeared biased in both thymic and peripheral blood repertoires. Highly overlapping thymic TCR repertoires among unrelated individuals were reported in the related research. TCR alpha and beta repertoires from roughly 8 infant thymus samples and a few related peripheral blood samples were characterized in the study. Donor ages ranged from about 7 to 244 days, and the cohort comprised six or seven male and a couple of female infants. After being mechanically released from the tissue, thymocytes were kept at -70 degrees C in pellets of about 9-32 million cells. A QIAsymphony instrument was used to extract genomic DNA from the frozen cell pellets. TCRB and TCRAD loci were amplified from a standardized quantity of quality-controlled genomic DNA using the immunoSEQ multiplex PCR assay. The amplicons covered the V(D)J region and were long enough to include the CDR3 and to identify the V and J genes. Through the commercial immunoSEQ service, the amplicons were sequenced on an Illumina platform. Corrections for primer bias and sequencing errors followed previously described methods, while TCRAD and TCRB definitions were based on the IMGT database. Repertoires were analysed with immunoSEQ Analyzer 3.0 and VDJTools, covering basic statistics, V/J segment usage, diversity estimates, rarefaction and pairwise overlap. To estimate diversity, the Chao1, ChaoE, Efron-Thisted, Shannon and inverse Simpson indices were applied, and diversity was also estimated on datasets down-sampled to the smallest sample. Repertoire overlap was assessed by strict matching of CDR3 nucleotide sequence, V gene and J gene, and clustering was done by Jaccard-based multidimensional scaling. On average, thymus samples gave 750,000 to 950,000 unique TCRB clonotypes, whereas blood samples gave roughly 84,000.

The chain is assembled from TRBV4-3 and TRBJ2-1, and TRBD1 may be the D gene, going by 7 matching bases. The material sequenced was thymocytes. This receptor was obtained from a boy under two years old with a congenital heart defect. Donor details come from another sample of the same person, matched by shared clones. The nucleotides read TGCGCCAGCAGCCAAGATATAGCGGCAGGGGGAGGCAATGAGCAGTTCTTC. The encoded protein is CASSQDIAAGGGNEQFF.